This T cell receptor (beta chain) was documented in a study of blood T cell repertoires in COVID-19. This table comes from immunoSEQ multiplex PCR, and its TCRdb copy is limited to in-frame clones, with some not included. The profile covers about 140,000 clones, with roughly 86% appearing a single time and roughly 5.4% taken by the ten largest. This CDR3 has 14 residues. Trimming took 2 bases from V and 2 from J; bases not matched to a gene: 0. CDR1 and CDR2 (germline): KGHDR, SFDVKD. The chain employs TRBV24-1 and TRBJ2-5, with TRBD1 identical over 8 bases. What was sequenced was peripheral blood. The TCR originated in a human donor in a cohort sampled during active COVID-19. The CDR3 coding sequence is TGTGCCACCAGTGATTGGGACAGGCAAGAGACCCAGTACTTC. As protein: CATSDWDRQETQYF.